This TCR beta chain came from a study of blood T cell repertoires in COVID-19 (dated by TCRdb to 2018 to 2020). Looking at the study overall: Collaborator samples came from the United States, Italy and Spain and covered acute and convalescent phases of COVID-19. The material from the prospective study consisted of cDNA or gDNA derived from T cells, B-cell-depleted T cells, or PBMCs. The dataset comprised deeply sampled blood TCRbeta repertoires from subjects exposed to, actively infected with, or recovered from COVID-19. The repertoires were released in a freely available public database meant as a resource for research on the immune response to SARS-CoV-2. Samples came from the ongoing ImmuneRACE study (first 160 participants) plus 1,254 subjects from 6 global collaborators. A de-identified subject ID, COVID-19 status, age in years and sex were almost always included in the sample metadata. HLA class I and class II types, where available, came from metadata supplied by the sample provider rather than from assay-based typing. Findings and caveats that apply to the study as a whole: Clinical and demographic metadata were provided uncurated, with the amount varying by source and participant.

Points on this clone: What this receptor recognizes is not known. Per-base qualities were not stored, and no clone one base away is much larger.

The immunoSEQ Assay, a bias-controlled multiplex PCR, was used to amplify TCRbeta CDR3 regions from genomic DNA. For the original study's pipeline: Nucleated cell counts per sample were estimated from amplification of reference gene primers within the assay. To quantify the absolute abundance of each unique TCRbeta CDR3 rearrangement, sequence reads were collapsed and filtered. Productive Simpson clonality was computed per sample as the square root of Simpson's diversity index over productive rearrangements. TCRdb retrieved this table from immuneACCESS and kept in-frame rearrangements only. Not all clones are present; in checked studies, unresolved V genes account for under half, and no reason is known for the remainder. V, J and clone size derive from that table, while D and trimming were established from the DNA sequence. The sample yields 270,000 or so clones; roughly 86% were counted once. The ten most abundant clones make up about 8.7% of the sample.

Collaborating institutions collected whole blood in K2EDTA tubes following their own protocols. For TCRbeta analysis, collaborator samples were shipped as frozen whole blood, as isolated PBMCs, or as DNA extracted from either sample type. Here V drops 5 bases and J drops 7 bases, and the junction holds 2 bases not matched to any gene. The CDR3 measures 11 amino acids from cysteine to phenylalanine. This entry keeps only the CDR3 DNA: 33 bases, framed from base 1. The receptor chain draws on TRBV12-3 or TRBV12-4 and TRBJ2-7, and TRBD2 matches 7 of the central bases. The receptor was derived from a man between 35 and 55 years old with active or convalescent COVID-19. What was sequenced was peripheral blood. CDR3 region: CASSAGGEQYF. The DNA is as follows: TGTGCCAGCAGTGCCGGGGGGGAGCAGTACTTC.